This T cell receptor (beta chain) derives from a study of cytomegalovirus exposure and HLA in healthy donors. Study observations and caveats: For most TCR beta V segments, an earlier analysis put the productive rate at about 87% or about 30% of the time. Follow-up analysis later connected one missense variant in DCLRE1C with trimming of TCR beta V- and J-genes.

Note on this clone: The antigen remains unidentified.

Use of 60 Vbeta and 13 Jbeta primers characterized the PCR. Here immunoSEQ multiplex PCR was the method, and the copy in TCRdb shows in-frame clones only, minus some. The profile shows 150,000 to 200,000 clones, around 79% of them singletons. Germline-derived CDR1 and CDR2 are SGHNT and YYREEE (reference sequence). There are 14 residues in the CDR3. Trimming left V 0 bases short and J 5 bases short, with 12 bases between. The gene calls are TRBV5-4 and TRBJ2-7; a weak D match, TRBD2 (5 bases). The TCR sequence derives from a woman aged 45 to 65 in good health and CMV-seronegative. Material for sequencing was PBMCs. The CDR3 DNA sequence: TGTGCCAGCAGCTTGGGACGGGGTTATGACGAGCAGTACTTC. Translation gives CASSLGRGYDEQYF.